This T cell receptor (beta chain) was profiled in a study of graft-versus-host responses after intestinal transplantation. Turning to the study itself: Anti-thymocyte globulin served as induction for all recipients, who then took tacrolimus and steroids for roughly 3 years.

The CDR3 spans 15 residues. V dropped 1 base and J dropped 2 bases, with 7 bases sitting between them. Germline CDR1 and CDR2: SGHRS and YFSETQ. For this clone: Its antigen remains unidentified.

Findings and caveats of the study: Detection of GvH clones occurred in recipient marrow, and some had their first appearance in ileum or blood. High graft-versus-host to host-versus-graft clonal ratios were found in allografts of patients who had graft-donor T cell macrochimerism.

Repertoires were generated with immunoSEQ multiplex PCR, while TCRdb's copy carries only in-frame clones and drops some. Of fewer than 90,000 clones in the sample, about 94% were seen once. This material consisted of unstimulated CD4+ T cells sorted from spleen or lymph node cells, taken before transplant. The clonotype comes from a human donor who was the organ donor for an intestinal transplant. The rearrangement joins TRBV5-1 to TRBJ2-6; D may be TRBD1 (5 bases). The CDR3 protein is CASSLSRAGANVLTF. The CDR3 DNA reads TGCGCCAGCAGCTTGTCCAGGGCTGGGGCCAACGTCCTGACTTTC.